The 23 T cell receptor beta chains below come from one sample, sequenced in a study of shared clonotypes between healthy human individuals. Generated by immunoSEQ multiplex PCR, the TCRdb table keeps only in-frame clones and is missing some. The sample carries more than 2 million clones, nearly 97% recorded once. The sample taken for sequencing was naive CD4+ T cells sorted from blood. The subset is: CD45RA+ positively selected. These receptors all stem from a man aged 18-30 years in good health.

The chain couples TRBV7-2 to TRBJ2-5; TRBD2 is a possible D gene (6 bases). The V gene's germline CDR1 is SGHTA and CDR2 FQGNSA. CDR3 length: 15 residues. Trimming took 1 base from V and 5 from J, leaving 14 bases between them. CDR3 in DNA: TGTGCCAGCAGCTTAGTCGGGCGGCGGGACGAGACCCAGTACTTC. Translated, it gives CASSLVGRRDETQYF.

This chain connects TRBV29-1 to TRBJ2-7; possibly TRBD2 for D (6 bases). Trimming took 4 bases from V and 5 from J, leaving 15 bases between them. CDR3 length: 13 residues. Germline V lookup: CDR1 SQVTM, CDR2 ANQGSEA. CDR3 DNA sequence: TGCAGCGTTGGGAGGAGGGGCCCGGACGAGCAGTACTTC. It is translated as CSVGRRGPDEQYF.

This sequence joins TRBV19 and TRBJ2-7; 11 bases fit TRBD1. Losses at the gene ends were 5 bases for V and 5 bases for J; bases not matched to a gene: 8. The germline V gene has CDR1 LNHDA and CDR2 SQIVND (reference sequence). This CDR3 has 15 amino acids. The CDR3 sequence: CASSARDRGFHEQYF. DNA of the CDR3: TGTGCCAGTAGTGCCCGGGACAGGGGGTTCCACGAGCAGTACTTC. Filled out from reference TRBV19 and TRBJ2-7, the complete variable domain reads DGGITQSPKYLFRKEGQNVTLSCEQNLNHDAMYWYRQDPGQGLRLIYYSQIVNDFQKGDIAEGYSVSREKKESFPLTVTSAQKNPTAFYLCASSARDRGFHEQYFGPGTRLTVT.

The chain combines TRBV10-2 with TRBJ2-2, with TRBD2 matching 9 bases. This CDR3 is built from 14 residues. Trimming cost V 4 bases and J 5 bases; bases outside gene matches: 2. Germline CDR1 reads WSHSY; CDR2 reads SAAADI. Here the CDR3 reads CASSGLAVTGELFF. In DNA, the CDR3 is TGCGCCAGCAGTGGACTAGCGGTAACCGGGGAGCTGTTTTTT.

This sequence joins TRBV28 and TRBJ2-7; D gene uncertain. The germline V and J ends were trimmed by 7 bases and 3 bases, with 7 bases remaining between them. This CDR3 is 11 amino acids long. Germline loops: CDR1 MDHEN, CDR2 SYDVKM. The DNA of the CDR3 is TGTGCCAGCACCGACCGCTACGAGCAGTACTTC. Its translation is CASTDRYEQYF.

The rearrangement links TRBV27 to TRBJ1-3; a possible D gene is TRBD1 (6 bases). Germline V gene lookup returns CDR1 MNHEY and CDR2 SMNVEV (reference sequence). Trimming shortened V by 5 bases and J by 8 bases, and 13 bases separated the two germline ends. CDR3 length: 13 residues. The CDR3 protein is CASSAHRADTIYF. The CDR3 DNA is TGTGCCAGCAGTGCCCACAGGGCTGACACCATATATTTT.

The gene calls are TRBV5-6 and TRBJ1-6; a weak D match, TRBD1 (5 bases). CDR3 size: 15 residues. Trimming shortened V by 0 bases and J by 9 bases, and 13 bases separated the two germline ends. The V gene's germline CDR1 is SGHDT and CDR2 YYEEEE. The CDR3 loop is CASSLEGRPTSPLHF. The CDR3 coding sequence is TGTGCCAGCAGCTTGGAGGGACGCCCAACTTCACCCCTCCACTTT.

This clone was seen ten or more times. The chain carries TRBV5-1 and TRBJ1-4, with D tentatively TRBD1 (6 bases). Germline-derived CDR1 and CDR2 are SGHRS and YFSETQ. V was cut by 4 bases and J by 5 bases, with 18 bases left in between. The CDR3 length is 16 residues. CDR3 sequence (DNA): TGCGCCAGCAGCAATGTGGGGGCCGGCGGGAATGAAAAACTGTTTTTT. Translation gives CASSNVGAGGNEKLFF.

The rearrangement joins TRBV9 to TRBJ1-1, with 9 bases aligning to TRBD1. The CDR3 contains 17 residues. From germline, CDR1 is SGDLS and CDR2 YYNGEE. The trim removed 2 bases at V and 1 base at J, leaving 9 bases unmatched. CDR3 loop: CASSVLGQGRGNTEAFF. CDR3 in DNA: TGTGCCAGCAGCGTCTTAGGACAGGGGCGCGGGAACACTGAAGCTTTCTTT.

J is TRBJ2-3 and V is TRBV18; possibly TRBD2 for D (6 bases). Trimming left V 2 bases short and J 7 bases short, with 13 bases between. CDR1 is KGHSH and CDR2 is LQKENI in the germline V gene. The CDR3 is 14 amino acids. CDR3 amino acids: CASSPGGISNTQYF. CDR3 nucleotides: TGTGCCAGCTCACCAGGGGGGATTTCGAATACGCAGTATTTT.

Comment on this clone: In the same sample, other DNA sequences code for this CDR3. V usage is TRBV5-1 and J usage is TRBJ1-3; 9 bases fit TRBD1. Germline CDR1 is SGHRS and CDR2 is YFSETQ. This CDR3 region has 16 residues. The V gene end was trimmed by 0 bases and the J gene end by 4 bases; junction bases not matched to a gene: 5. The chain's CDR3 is CASSLGGTGSGNTIYF. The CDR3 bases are TGCGCCAGCAGCTTGGGCGGGACAGGGTCCGGAAACACCATATATTTT.

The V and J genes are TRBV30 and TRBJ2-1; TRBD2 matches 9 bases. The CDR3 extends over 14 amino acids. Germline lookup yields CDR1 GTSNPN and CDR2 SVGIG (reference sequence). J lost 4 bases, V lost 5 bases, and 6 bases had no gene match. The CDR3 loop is CAWRLAGTYNEQFF. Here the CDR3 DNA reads TGTGCCTGGCGTCTAGCGGGGACATACAATGAGCAGTTCTTC.

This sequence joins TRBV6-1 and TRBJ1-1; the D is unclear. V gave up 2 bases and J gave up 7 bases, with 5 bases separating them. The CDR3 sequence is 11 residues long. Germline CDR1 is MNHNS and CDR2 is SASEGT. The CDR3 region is CASSEYYEAFF. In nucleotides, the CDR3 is TGTGCCAGCAGTGAATACTATGAAGCTTTCTTT.

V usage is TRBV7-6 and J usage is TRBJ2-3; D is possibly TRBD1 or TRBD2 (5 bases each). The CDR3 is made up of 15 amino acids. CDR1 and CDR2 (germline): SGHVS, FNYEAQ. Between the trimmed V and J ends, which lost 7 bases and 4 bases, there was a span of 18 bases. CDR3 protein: CASTLRVGVADTQYF. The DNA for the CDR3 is TGTGCCAGCACCCTTAGGGTGGGGGTGGCAGATACGCAGTATTTT.

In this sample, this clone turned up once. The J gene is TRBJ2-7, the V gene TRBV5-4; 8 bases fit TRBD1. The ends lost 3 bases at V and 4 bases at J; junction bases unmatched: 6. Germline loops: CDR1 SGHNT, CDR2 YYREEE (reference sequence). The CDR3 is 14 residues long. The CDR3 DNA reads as TGTGCCAGCAGCTCGGGACAGGAGGGGTACGAGCAGTACTTC. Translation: CASSSGQEGYEQYF.

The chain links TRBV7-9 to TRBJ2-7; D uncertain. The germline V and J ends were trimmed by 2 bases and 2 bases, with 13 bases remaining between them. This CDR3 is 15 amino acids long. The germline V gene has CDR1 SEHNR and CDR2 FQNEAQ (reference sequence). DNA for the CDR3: TGTGCCAGCAGCTTACTTGACGGGCCCACCTACGAGCAGTACTTC. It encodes CASSLLDGPTYEQYF. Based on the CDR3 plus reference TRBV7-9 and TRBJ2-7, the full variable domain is DTGVSQNPRHKITKRGQNVTFRCDPISEHNRLYWYRQTLGQGPEFLTYFQNEAQLEKSRLLSDRFSAERPKGSFSTLEIQRTEQGDSAMYLCASSLLDGPTYEQYFGPGTRLTVT.

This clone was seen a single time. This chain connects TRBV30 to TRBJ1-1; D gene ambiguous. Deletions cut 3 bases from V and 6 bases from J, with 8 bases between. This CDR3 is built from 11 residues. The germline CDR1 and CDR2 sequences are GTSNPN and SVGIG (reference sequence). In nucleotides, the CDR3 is TGTGCCTGGAGCAAGGGTTCTGAAGCTTTCTTT. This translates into CAWSKGSEAFF.

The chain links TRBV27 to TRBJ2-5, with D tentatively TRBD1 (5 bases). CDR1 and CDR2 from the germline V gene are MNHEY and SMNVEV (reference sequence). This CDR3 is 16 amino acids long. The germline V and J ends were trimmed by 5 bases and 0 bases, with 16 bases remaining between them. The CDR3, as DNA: TGTGCCAGCAGTCAAAGTAGGGGCAAGTACCAAGAGACCCAGTACTTC. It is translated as CASSQSRGKYQETQYF.

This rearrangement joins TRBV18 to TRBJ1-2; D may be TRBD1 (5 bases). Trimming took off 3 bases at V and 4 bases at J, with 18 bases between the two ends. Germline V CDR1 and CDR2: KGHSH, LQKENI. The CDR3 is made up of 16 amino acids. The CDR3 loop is CASSPSGGSLSYGYTF. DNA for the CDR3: TGTGCCAGCTCACCCTCCGGGGGGAGCCTTAGCTATGGCTACACCTTC.

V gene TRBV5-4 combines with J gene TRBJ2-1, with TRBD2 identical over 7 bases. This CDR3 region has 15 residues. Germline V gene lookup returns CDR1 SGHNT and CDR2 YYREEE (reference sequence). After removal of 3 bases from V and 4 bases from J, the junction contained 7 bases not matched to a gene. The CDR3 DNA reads TGTGCCAGCAGCTCCGGACTAGAGGTATACAATGAGCAGTTCTTC. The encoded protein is CASSSGLEVYNEQFF.

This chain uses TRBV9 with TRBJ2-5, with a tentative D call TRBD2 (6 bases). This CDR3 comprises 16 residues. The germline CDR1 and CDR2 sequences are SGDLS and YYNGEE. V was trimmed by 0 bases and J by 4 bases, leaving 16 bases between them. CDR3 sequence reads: CASSVGGSLGGETQYF. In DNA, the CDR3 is TGTGCCAGCAGCGTAGGCGGCTCACTGGGAGGAGAGACCCAGTACTTC.

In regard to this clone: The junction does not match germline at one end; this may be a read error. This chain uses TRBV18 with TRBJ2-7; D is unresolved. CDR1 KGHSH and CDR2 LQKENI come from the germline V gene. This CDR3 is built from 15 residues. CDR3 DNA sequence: TGTGCCAGCTCGCCACCCGCGCGGAATATCTACGAGCAGTACTTC. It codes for CASSPPARNIYEQYF.

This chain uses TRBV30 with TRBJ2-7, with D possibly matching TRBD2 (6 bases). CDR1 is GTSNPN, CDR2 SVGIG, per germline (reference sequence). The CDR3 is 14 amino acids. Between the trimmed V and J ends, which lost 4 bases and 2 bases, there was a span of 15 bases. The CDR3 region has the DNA TGTGCCTGGACCCCTTGGAGACTAGCCTACGAGCAGTACTTC. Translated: CAWTPWRLAYEQYF.